The sample holds a few counts of the clone carrying this TCR beta chain. Its specificity is not known. CDR1 MNHNS and CDR2 SASEGT come from the germline V gene. This CDR3 is 14 amino acids long. V lost 7 bases, J lost 1 base, and 13 bases lay in between. The data were taken from a study of T-cell reconstitution after alpha-beta-depleted transplantation in children. Study observations and caveats: Approximately two months post-transplant, alpha-beta T cells reportedly originated from several hundred expanded graft clones. By one year post-transplant, T-cell counts and diversity largely arose from T cells that were newly produced. From surviving recipient T cells and thymic progenitors came the high day-60 TCRbeta diversity observed in some patients.

Preparation of the TCRbeta library used unique molecular identifiers. TCRdb re-analysed the PCR reads in MiXCR, keeping a single row per CDR3 protein. The sample has around 500,000 distinct CDR3 sequences, about 23% seen once. The sample in question was PBMCs, mostly from graft donor cells, obtained 360 days after TCRalphabeta/CD19-depleted stem cell transplant. This TCR was recovered from a boy younger than two who had a stem cell transplant for acute myeloid leukemia, so the T cells may come from the graft donor. This chain connects TRBV6-1 to TRBJ2-5; D not resolved. Here the CDR3 reads CASTPRKGQETQYF. The CDR3 bases are TGTGCCAGCACCCCCAGGAAGGGCCAAGAGACCCAGTACTTC.